The present T cell receptor beta chain was sequenced within a study of blood T cell repertoires in COVID-19. Study-wide context: Some COVID-19 samples were acute and others convalescent; all came from the United States, Italy and Spain.

Authors' methods: Amplification of reference gene primers was used by the study to estimate nucleated cell counts. Libraries were prepared by immunoSEQ multiplex PCR; TCRdb keeps only in-frame clonotypes and omits some of them. D and trimming were read from the DNA, whereas the V and J calls and clone size are those reported in that table. The sample lists 120,000 or so clones; about 80% were seen once. This clone appeared a single time. V shed 3 bases and J shed 2 bases, with 10 bases lying between them. Germline V gives CDR1 MNHEY, CDR2 SMNVEV (reference sequence). This CDR3 contains 14 residues. Sequenced sample: peripheral blood. V is TRBV27 and J is TRBJ1-1; D unclear. This TCR was sampled from a woman between 45 and 60 years old with acute or convalescent COVID-19. The CDR3 DNA sequence: TGTGCCAGCAGTTTGTCGACGGGAAACACTGAAGCTTTCTTT. Translated, it gives CASSLSTGNTEAFF.